The rows below give T cell receptor beta chains drawn from one sample of a study of synovial regulatory T cells in juvenile arthritis. Repertoires were generated with immunoSEQ multiplex PCR, while TCRdb's copy carries only in-frame clones and drops some. The table counts over 7,500 clones; approximately 0.7% lies in the top ten. Material for sequencing was Treg cells from blood. Receptor source: a donor younger than 30 with juvenile idiopathic arthritis. The CDR3 runs from the conserved cysteine through the conserved F or W. The size field is filled for only some rows; it gives once, few, many or a size class.

>TRBV7-9|NA|TRBJ1-2
CASSFESGTVNYGYTF
>TRBV6-4|NA|TRBJ2-7
CASSDGLAKTYEQYF
>TRBV7-2|NA|TRBJ1-3
CASSTTGSYGNTIYF
>TRBV7-2|NA|TRBJ1-5
CASSQEGGWSQPQHF
>TRBV18|NA|TRBJ2-3
CASSQSGGSPDTQYF
>TRBV9|NA|TRBJ2-3
CASSVMWDGTDTQYF
>TRBV5-1|NA|TRBJ1-2
CASSLGSRQGLVDGYTF
>TRBV5-1|NA|TRBJ1-1
CASSSTGGRTEAFF
>TRBV7-9|NA|TRBJ1-4
CASSLGVGHTGKLFF
>TRBV5-1|NA|TRBJ1-2
CASSDLKDSTYGYTF
>TRBV28|NA|TRBJ2-5
CASSSRTGGKETQYF
>TRBV4-1|NA|TRBJ2-3
CASSQGLAGGADTQYF
>TRBV5-4|NA|TRBJ2-3
CASSLMTSSSDTQYF
>TRBV7-2|NA|TRBJ1-5
CASSLRVGGNQPQHF
>TRBV6-5|NA|TRBJ1-1
CASRDSMNTEAFF
>TRBV2|NA|TRBJ2-7
CASSVRHLRLSGFHEQYF
>TRBV4-3|NA|TRBJ2-2
CASSQEPGELFF
>TRBV10-3|NA|TRBJ2-7
CAISGTGSLYEQYF
>TRBV5-6|NA|TRBJ1-3
CASSGRFTGNTIYF
>TRBV2|NA|TRBJ1-2
CASSEVHRGYTF
>TRBV9|NA|TRBJ2-7
CASSVAPGGSYEQYF
>TRBV5-1|NA|TRBJ2-7
CASSTGLAGGNYEQYF
>TRBV5-1|NA|TRBJ1-2
CASSLVAEDGYTF
>TRBV29-1|NA|TRBJ1-2
CSVQTGGPYYGYTF
>TRBV4-3|NA|TRBJ2-1
CASSQDLGDNEQFF
>TRBV5-1|NA|TRBJ1-4
CASSVQQGANEKLFF
>TRBV5-1|NA|TRBJ2-3
CASSLGYRGSTDTQYF
>TRBV19|NA|TRBJ1-3
CASSSGTGTSGNTIYF
>TRBV7-8|NA|TRBJ1-5
CASSPPPFGTGEVQPQHF
>TRBV28|medium-sized|TRBJ1-2
CASSLGQGNSYGYTF
>TRBV18|NA|TRBJ1-2
CASSPPVILWALTF
>TRBV7-9|NA|TRBJ1-5
CASSFPVLHRSNQPQHF
>TRBV11-2|NA|TRBJ2-1
CASSPGPSGQSYNEQFF
>TRBV19|NA|TRBJ1-1
CATRRGSKNTEAFF
>TRBV6-4|NA|TRBJ1-1
CASRRQAGLNTEAFF
>TRBV10-3|NA|TRBJ2-7
CAISETGSYEQYF
>TRBV19|NA|TRBJ2-7
CASSRWDRFYEQYF
>TRBV5-6|NA|TRBJ2-3
CASIGWGDTQYF
>TRBV6-6|NA|TRBJ1-5
CASNPGGSSNQPQHF
>TRBV7-8|NA|TRBJ1-5
CASSFGQGLNQPQHF
>TRBV10-3|NA|TRBJ1-2
CAISEGQGDYGYTF
>TRBV10-3|NA|TRBJ1-4
CAISDREGEKLFF
>TRBV6-5|NA|TRBJ2-3
CASSYGTPLTDTQYF
>TRBV5-1|NA|TRBJ1-1
CASSLAHPETEAFF
>TRBV10-3|medium-sized|TRBJ1-5
CAISDHNQPQHF
>TRBV7-9|NA|TRBJ2-5
CASSLRTGGRETQYF
>TRBV5-4|NA|TRBJ2-7
CASSSLAGETYEQYF
>TRBV5-1|NA|TRBJ1-2
CASLGLYGYTF
>TRBV9|NA|TRBJ2-7
CASSVGALGEQYF
>TRBV11-3|NA|TRBJ2-1
CASSAGTSEVREQFF